These 12 T cell receptor beta chains share one sample of origin, sequenced in a study of T-cell reconstitution after alpha-beta-depleted transplantation in children. The authors prepared the TCRbeta library with unique molecular identifiers. Via MiXCR, TCRdb re-called the PCR reads, giving one row per CDR3 protein. Of roughly 790,000 distinct CDR3 sequences listed, less than 20% are singletons. The source material was PBMCs, mostly from graft donor cells, sampled 360 days after TCRalphabeta/CD19-depleted stem cell transplant. The receptors stem from a male patient younger than 18 who had a stem cell transplant for acute lymphoblastic leukemia, so the T cells may come from the graft donor.

The J gene is TRBJ2-1, the V gene TRBV24-1; D is possibly TRBD1 (5 bases). V lost 0 bases, J lost 0 bases, and 11 bases lay in between. Germline-derived CDR1 and CDR2 are KGHDR and SFDVKD. The CDR3 has 17 amino acids. This chain's CDR3 is CATSDLQGTSSYNEQFF. The CDR3 DNA sequence: TGTGCCACCAGTGATTTGCAGGGAACAAGCTCCTACAATGAGCAGTTCTTC.

This clonotype was recorded a few times. The chain joins TRBV27 to TRBJ1-1, with unresolved D. V dropped 6 bases and J dropped 9 bases, with 17 bases sitting between them. The length of the CDR3 is 13 residues. The germline V gene encodes CDR1 MNHEY and CDR2 SMNVEV (reference sequence). CDR3 coding DNA: TGTGCCAGCAGAAGGGCGTACGGCATACAAGCTTTCTTT. Amino acids: CASRRAYGIQAFF.

This clonotype was seen more than once but under ten times. The chain joins TRBV6-1 to TRBJ1-5; D call uncertain. CDR1 is MNHNS, CDR2 SASEGT, per germline. The CDR3 totals 14 residues. Trimming took off 4 bases at V and 2 bases at J, with 9 bases between the two ends. CDR3 sequence (DNA): TGTGCCAGCAGTGGGTCAGAGGGCAATCAGCCCCAGCATTTT. Amino acids: CASSGSEGNQPQHF.

The CDR3 DNA follows: TGTGCCAGCAGTGAAGCTGACGGTGGATACACCGGGGAGCTGTTTTTT. Translated, it gives CASSEADGGYTGELFF. This chain uses TRBV2 with TRBJ2-2; D gene ambiguous. The CDR3 sequence is 16 residues long. V was shortened by 0 bases and J by 3 bases, with 11 bases between the two germline ends. The germline gives CDR1 SNHLY, CDR2 FYNNEI.

The sample holds many counts of this clonotype. V and J are TRBV27 and TRBJ2-1; D is uncertain. CDR1 is MNHEY, CDR2 SMNVEV, per germline (reference sequence). The CDR3 totals 11 residues. V was pared by 5 bases and J by 13 bases, with 12 bases between. CDR3 in amino acids: CASSGVQRQFF. CDR3 DNA: TGTGCCAGCAGTGGCGTGCAGCGTCAGTTCTTC.

The chain employs TRBV7-9 and TRBJ1-1; no clear D gene. CDR3 length: 13 amino acids. Germline values: CDR1 SEHNR, CDR2 FQNEAQ (reference sequence). V lost 8 bases, J lost 0 bases, and 10 bases lay in between. The CDR3 DNA reads as TGTGCCAGCGGCCCGGATTTGAACACTGAAGCTTTCTTT. Its protein product is CASGPDLNTEAFF.

This clonotype was seen at least ten times. The gene calls are TRBV6-1 and TRBJ2-3; 14 nucleotides line up with TRBD2. V was pared by 6 bases and J by 5 bases, with 4 bases of the junction left unmatched. This CDR3 spans 15 amino acids. Germline CDR1 MNHNS, CDR2 SASEGT. CDR3 loop: CASSRLAGGLDTQYF. In DNA form, the CDR3 reads TGTGCCAGCAGCCGACTAGCGGGGGGGCTAGATACGCAGTATTTT.

This clonotype was found many times. The genes are TRBV5-6 and TRBJ2-7; no firm D call. The germline gives CDR1 SGHDT, CDR2 YYEEEE. This CDR3 spans 17 amino acids. Trimming removed 3 bases at V and 9 bases at J, with 28 bases between. The CDR3 nucleotides read TGTGCCAGCAGCTCTCACTTATTGGACCTCAGCAAATTCGGGCAGTACTTC. Protein sequence: CASSSHLLDLSKFGQYF.

This clonotype was counted only a few times. The V call is TRBV13, the J call TRBJ2-1; D assignment may be TRBD1 or TRBD2 (5 bases each). V dropped 5 bases and J dropped 8 bases, with 16 bases sitting between them. The CDR3 contains 14 residues. The germline gives CDR1 PRHDT, CDR2 FYEKMQ (reference sequence). This chain's CDR3 is CASSPSPWDHEQFF. DNA for the CDR3: TGTGCCAGCAGCCCGTCCCCCTGGGACCATGAGCAGTTCTTC.

This clonotype has only a few counts. The chain links TRBV27 to TRBJ2-1; 11 nucleotides align to TRBD2. V trimming: 1 base; J trimming: 6 bases; junction bases outside the gene matches: 8. From germline, CDR1 is MNHEY and CDR2 SMNVEV (reference sequence). The CDR3 extends over 17 amino acids. The DNA of the CDR3 is TGTGCCAGCAGTTTATATTCTAGCGGGAGGCGTCGCAATGAGCAGTTCTTC. This translates into CASSLYSSGRRRNEQFF.

This chain links TRBV5-1 with TRBJ1-2; a possible D gene is TRBD1 (5 bases). CDR1 is SGHRS and CDR2 is YFSETQ in the germline V gene. The germline V and J ends were trimmed by 4 bases and 0 bases, with 13 bases remaining between them. CDR3 length equals 15 residues. This CDR3 reads CASSASTVTNYGYTF. The DNA for the CDR3 is TGCGCCAGCAGCGCGTCGACAGTAACTAACTATGGCTACACCTTC.

The table lists this clonotype with many counts. The chain employs TRBV24-1 and TRBJ1-5, with unresolved D. The length of the CDR3 is 15 residues. V gave up 5 bases and J gave up 0 bases, with 10 bases separating them. Germline V gene sequence: CDR1 KGHDR, CDR2 SFDVKD. The CDR3 DNA reads as TGTGCCACCAGTGTGGCCGGGAGTAGCAATCAGCCCCAGCATTTT. Amino acids: CATSVAGSSNQPQHF.